This T cell receptor (beta chain) is from a study of control samples from healthy donors and cancer patients. Assay used: immunoSEQ multiplex PCR; TCRdb lists only in-frame clones, some missing. The sample shows about 85,000 clones, 89% of them seen only once. CDR3 length: 13 residues. The ends were cut back, 0 bases at V and 3 bases at J, with 6 bases in the middle. From germline, CDR1 is SGHNT and CDR2 YENEEA. Sequencing was carried out using blood. This sequence joins TRBV11-3 and TRBJ2-7; D is uncertain. This clonotype originated in a man between 45 and 60 years old in good health. In DNA, the CDR3 is TGTGCCAGCAGCTTAGAGGGTGGCTACGAGCAGTACTTC. Encoded protein: CASSLEGGYEQYF.